A single sample gave rise to the 5 T cell receptor beta chains below, sequenced in a study of T cells in Graves' hyperthyroidism and ophthalmopathy. Amplification targeted TCR beta CDR3 regions from RNA transcripts. In the first-round RT-PCR of the TCR CDR3, the HTBI primer set was used. MiXCR was run by TCRdb on the multiplex PCR reads, yielding one entry per CDR3 protein. Altogether under 350,000 distinct CDR3 sequences are present, under 30% being singletons, with the ten largest covering about 25%. Sequencing was performed on blood. These receptors all stem from a middle-aged man with Graves' hyperthyroidism that later progressed to Graves' ophthalmopathy.

This clonotype was counted at least ten times. V usage is TRBV20-1 and J usage is TRBJ1-1, with D possibly matching TRBD1 (5 bases). The V end lost 6 bases, the J end lost 6 bases, and 14 bases lay between the germline ends. CDR1 is DFQATT and CDR2 is SNEGSKA in the germline V gene (reference sequence). This CDR3 is built from 12 residues. The CDR3 reads CSARRSGSEAFF. In DNA form, the CDR3 reads TGCAGTGCCAGGAGGTCAGGGTCTGAAGCTTTCTTT.

This clonotype was observed at least ten times. The CDR3 DNA follows: TGTGCCAGCAGCCCCAGGGAAAAAGAGACCCAGTACTTC. This sequence encodes CASSPREKETQYF. V gene TRBV27 combines with J gene TRBJ2-5; a possible D gene is TRBD1 (5 bases). From germline, CDR1 is MNHEY and CDR2 SMNVEV (reference sequence). The CDR3 is 13 residues long. Trimming removed 6 bases at V and 3 bases at J, with 11 bases between.

This clonotype occurred many times. The CDR3 nucleotides are TGTGCCAGCAGTGAAGTTCACGCGAACACTGAAGCTTTCTTT. It codes for CASSEVHANTEAFF. The gene calls are TRBV6-1 and TRBJ1-1; no clear D gene. Trimming cost V 1 base and J 1 base, with 7 bases left between them. The CDR3 consists of 14 residues. CDR1 and CDR2 (germline): MNHNS, SASEGT.

This clonotype was observed many times. The rearrangement uses TRBV5-1 and TRBJ2-7, with TRBD2 matching 10 bases. In germline, CDR1 is SGHRS, CDR2 YFSETQ. The CDR3 contains 16 residues. After removal of 3 bases from V and 0 bases from J, the junction contained 6 bases not matched to a gene. The chain's CDR3 is CASSSAGTSVSYEQYF. The CDR3 DNA follows: TGCGCCAGCAGCTCCGCCGGGACTAGCGTCTCCTACGAGCAGTACTTC.

This rearrangement joins TRBV12-3 or TRBV12-4 to TRBJ1-1; no reliable D call. The CDR3 totals 13 residues. The germline V and J ends were trimmed by 1 base and 7 bases, with 10 bases remaining between them. The CDR3 loop is CASSLVQWGEAFF. CDR3 coding DNA: TGTGCCAGCAGTTTAGTACAGTGGGGTGAAGCTTTCTTT.